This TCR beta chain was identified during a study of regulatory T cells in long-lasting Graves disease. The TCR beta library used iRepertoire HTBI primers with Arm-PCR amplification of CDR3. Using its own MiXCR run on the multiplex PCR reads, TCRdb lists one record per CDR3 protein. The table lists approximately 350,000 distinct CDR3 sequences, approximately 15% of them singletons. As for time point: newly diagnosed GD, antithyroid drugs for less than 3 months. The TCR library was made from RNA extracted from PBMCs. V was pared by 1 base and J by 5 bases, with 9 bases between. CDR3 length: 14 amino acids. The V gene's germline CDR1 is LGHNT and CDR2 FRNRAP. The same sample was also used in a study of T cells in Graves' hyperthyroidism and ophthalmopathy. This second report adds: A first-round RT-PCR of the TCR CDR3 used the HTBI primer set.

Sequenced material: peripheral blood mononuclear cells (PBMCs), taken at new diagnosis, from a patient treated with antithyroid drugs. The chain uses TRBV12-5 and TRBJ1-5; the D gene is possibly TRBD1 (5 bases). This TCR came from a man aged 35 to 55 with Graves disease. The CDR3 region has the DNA TGTGCTAGTGGTTTGGAACAGGCATATCAGCCCCAGCATTTT. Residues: CASGLEQAYQPQHF.